Each of the 13 T cell receptor beta chains below was sequenced from the same sample in a study of blood T cell repertoires in COVID-19. The repertoire was sequenced with immunoSEQ multiplex PCR; TCRdb's copy has only in-frame clones and lacks some. Of about 77,000 clones listed, roughly nine tenths are singletons. The sample was peripheral blood. These TCRs come from a woman over 75 with active or convalescent COVID-19.

This clone was seen a single time. The chain links TRBV19 to TRBJ2-3; TRBD1 agrees at 7 bases. This CDR3 region has 14 residues. Germline values: CDR1 LNHDA, CDR2 SQIVND (reference sequence). Germline trimming cut 6 bases from V and 5 bases from J; bases unmatched to any gene: 8. The CDR3 sequence is CASSVTGPEDTQYF. The CDR3 DNA sequence: TGTGCCAGTAGCGTGACAGGGCCCGAAGATACGCAGTATTTT.

The chain has TRBV7-9 and TRBJ1-3; unclear D gene. Germline CDR1 reads SEHNR; CDR2 reads FQNEAQ (reference sequence). CDR3 length equals 14 residues. Between the trimmed V and J ends, which lost 7 bases and 0 bases, there was a span of 10 bases. The CDR3 sequence is CASTPGSSGNTIYF. CDR3 nucleotides: TGTGCCAGCACCCCCGGGTCCTCTGGAAACACCATATATTTT.

This chain connects TRBV27 to TRBJ2-3; 8 bases match TRBD2. Germline assignment: CDR1 MNHEY and CDR2 SMNVEV (reference sequence). The CDR3 has 15 amino acids. Trimming at V came to 2 bases and at J to 5 bases, leaving 6 bases not matched to a gene. Here the CDR3 DNA reads TGTGCCAGCAGTTTAATGTCGGGGGGGCAAGATACGCAGTATTTT. Amino acids: CASSLMSGGQDTQYF.

The chain is built from TRBV19 and TRBJ1-6; TRBD1 matches 8 bases. V shed 5 bases, J shed 5 bases, and the junction held 8 bases outside the gene matches. CDR1 LNHDA and CDR2 SQIVND come from the germline V gene (reference sequence). The CDR3 is made up of 16 amino acids. This CDR3 reads CASSPRDRTDNSPLHF. The CDR3 DNA follows: TGTGCCAGTAGTCCCAGGGACAGGACTGATAATTCACCCCTCCACTTT.

This chain links TRBV12-1 with TRBJ2-7; whether TRBD2, the table's D call, matches the DNA was not checked. TRBV12-1 is designated a pseudogene. The CDR3 is 17 amino acids. The CDR3 DNA follows: TGTGCCAGCAGCTTTATATGGGGGGGACATTACCCCTACGAGCAGTACTTC. Residues: CASSFIWGGHYPYEQYF.

The chain carries TRBV9 and TRBJ1-1; D unclear. V was clipped by 0 bases and J by 4 bases, with 10 bases between them. CDR1 and CDR2 from the germline V gene are SGDLS and YYNGEE. The CDR3 loop spans 14 amino acids. The CDR3 here is CASSVGGRSTEAFF. The CDR3 DNA sequence: TGTGCCAGCAGCGTAGGCGGAAGGAGCACTGAAGCTTTCTTT.

With regard to this clone: One end of the junction does not line up with germline, which may come from a read error. The J gene is TRBJ1-3, the V gene TRBV29-1; D is uncertain. The CDR3 is 16 amino acids. From germline, CDR1 is SQVTM and CDR2 ANQGSEA. This CDR3 is CSVEDPRSVSGNTTYF. The DNA of the CDR3 is TGCAGCGTTGAAGACCCCCGCAGCGTCTCTGGAAACACCACATATTTT.

V and J are TRBV7-2 and TRBJ1-2; TRBD1 might be the D (5 bases). The CDR3 contains 13 residues. Germline V gene sequence: CDR1 SGHTA, CDR2 FQGNSA. Trimming took off 4 bases at V and 4 bases at J, with 10 bases between the two ends. CDR3 sequence (DNA): TGTGCCAGCAGCTATCAGGGTCGCTATGGCTACACCTTC. Translation: CASSYQGRYGYTF.

The chain recombines TRBV5-1 with TRBJ1-3, with 7 bases matching TRBD1. V was clipped by 6 bases and J by 4 bases; unmatched bases: 13. This CDR3 is 16 amino acids long. Germline V gives CDR1 SGHRS, CDR2 YFSETQ. The CDR3 protein is CASTPGQLGSGNTIYF. The CDR3 DNA reads TGCGCCAGCACCCCGGGACAGCTGGGATCCGGAAACACCATATATTTT.

This rearrangement joins TRBV7-2 to TRBJ2-3; 8 bases align to TRBD1. The CDR3 runs 14 residues. From germline, CDR1 is SGHTA and CDR2 FQGNSA. V lost 5 bases, J lost 6 bases, and 7 bases stayed unmatched. As DNA, the CDR3 is TGTGCCAGCAGCCTCTTGACAGGGGCCGATACGCAGTATTTT. Translated, it gives CASSLLTGADTQYF.

CDR3 residues: CASSPTGRGEKLFF. CDR3 sequence (DNA): TGTGCCAGCAGTCCGACAGGCCGGGGTGAAAAACTGTTTTTT. The V gene is TRBV7-2, the J gene TRBJ1-4; D is possibly TRBD1 (6 bases). Trimming removed 6 bases from V and 7 bases from J, with 15 bases in between. Germline V gives CDR1 SGHTA, CDR2 FQGNSA. This CDR3 is built from 14 residues. Combining the CDR3 with reference TRBV7-2 and TRBJ1-4 gives the whole variable domain GAGVSQSPSNKVTEKGKDVELRCDPISGHTALYWYRQSLGQGLEFLIYFQGNSAPDKSGLPSDRFSAERTGGSVSTLTIQRTQQEDSAVYLCASSPTGRGEKLFFGSGTQLSVL.

V and J are TRBV11-3 and TRBJ1-1; no firm D call. The CDR3 loop spans 13 amino acids. The V gene's germline CDR1 is SGHNT and CDR2 YENEEA. Trimming took 3 bases from V and 0 from J, leaving 5 bases between them. Here the CDR3 DNA reads TGTGCCAGCAGCTTTACAGTGAACACTGAAGCTTTCTTT. Protein product: CASSFTVNTEAFF. Supplemented by reference TRBV11-3 and TRBJ1-1, the full variable domain reads EAGVVQSPRYKIIEKKQPVAFWCNPISGHNTLYWYLQNLGQGPELLIRYENEEAVDDSQLPKDRFSAERLKGVDSTLKIQPAELGDSAVYLCASSFTVNTEAFFGQGTRLTVV.

The gene calls are TRBV5-6 and TRBJ2-7, with 9 positions matching TRBD1. Unmatched junction bases numbered 1, after V lost 2 bases and J lost 1 base. The CDR3 is made up of 14 amino acids. Germline CDR1 and CDR2: SGHDT and YYEEEE. The CDR3 protein is CASSFGTGSYEQYF. The CDR3 DNA follows: TGTGCCAGCAGCTTCGGGACAGGGTCCTACGAGCAGTACTTC.